What follows are 29 T cell receptor beta chains derived from one specimen sequenced in a study of PD-L1 blockade in urothelial cancer. Profiled with immunoSEQ multiplex PCR; TCRdb holds only in-frame clones, not every one. The sample has about 82,000 clones, around 90% seen once. The material sequenced was PBMCs, taken around atezolizumab (anti-PD-L1) treatment. All receptors come from a woman aged 70-85 years with urothelial cancer.

This clone turned up a few times. V usage is TRBV30 and J usage is TRBJ1-1; weak D call: TRBD1 (5 bases). This CDR3 is built from 13 residues. Germline loops: CDR1 GTSNPN, CDR2 SVGIG (reference sequence). V lost 3 bases, J lost 7 bases, and 15 bases lay in between. As DNA, the CDR3 is TGTGCCTGGAGCCCTCGGCTGGGGGGTGAAGCTTTCTTT. This encodes CAWSPRLGGEAFF.

The chain joins TRBV2 to TRBJ2-7; possible D gene TRBD1, 6 bases. Germline CDR1 SNHLY, CDR2 FYNNEI. This CDR3 has 14 amino acids. With 1 base removed from V and 3 bases from J, the gap between germline ends came to 10 bases. The chain's CDR3 is CASSEDREYYEQYF. The CDR3 DNA sequence: TGTGCCAGCAGTGAAGACAGGGAGTACTACGAGCAGTACTTC.

The V and J genes are TRBV5-1 and TRBJ2-6, with 7 bases aligning to TRBD1. The CDR3 covers 16 residues. CDR1 is SGHRS, CDR2 YFSETQ, per germline. The V gene end was trimmed by 1 base and the J gene end by 1 base; junction bases not matched to a gene: 2. Here the CDR3 reads CASSLPQGSGANVLTF. The CDR3 DNA reads as TGCGCCAGCAGCTTGCCACAGGGGTCTGGGGCCAACGTCCTGACTTTC.

The J gene is TRBJ2-7, the V gene TRBV27; 13 positions agree with TRBD2. Germline trimming cut 4 bases from V and 4 bases from J; bases unmatched to any gene: 10. The CDR3 sequence is 17 residues long. Germline assignment: CDR1 MNHEY and CDR2 SMNVEV (reference sequence). The CDR3 sequence: CASSSPGLAGVAYEQYF. The CDR3 coding sequence is TGTGCCAGCAGTTCCCCCGGACTAGCGGGAGTGGCATACGAGCAGTACTTC.

The CDR3 region has the DNA TGCGCCACTGGGCGCAGGGAAGGCACTGAAGCTTTCTTT. Amino acids: CATGRREGTEAFF. V is TRBV4-1 and J is TRBJ1-1; TRBD1 might be the D (5 bases). The germline V and J ends were trimmed by 10 bases and 4 bases, with 16 bases remaining between them. Looked up from germline, CDR1 is MGHRA and CDR2 is YSYEKL. The CDR3 has 13 residues.

The chain has TRBV10-2 and TRBJ1-1; D is possibly TRBD1 (5 bases). The V end lost 0 bases, the J end lost 2 bases, and 13 bases lay between the germline ends. The CDR3 runs to 16 residues. The V gene's germline CDR1 is WSHSY and CDR2 SAAADI. CDR3 coding DNA: TGCGCCAGCAGTGAGTCGATGGGCCAGGGCAACACTGAAGCTTTCTTT. Amino acid sequence: CASSESMGQGNTEAFF.

V gene TRBV5-1 combines with J gene TRBJ2-7, with D possibly being TRBD2 (6 bases). Germline CDR1 and CDR2: SGHRS and YFSETQ. This CDR3 is built from 15 residues. V was shortened by 0 bases and J by 3 bases, with 13 bases between the two germline ends. The CDR3: CASSLGASEGYEQYF. DNA for the CDR3: TGCGCCAGCAGCTTGGGGGCTAGCGAAGGCTACGAGCAGTACTTC.

The chain has TRBV10-3 and TRBJ2-5; TRBD1 agrees at 8 bases. Germline CDR1 and CDR2: ENHRY and SYGVKD. CDR3 length: 12 amino acids. V lost 8 bases and J lost 4; bases outside the gene matches: 3. DNA of the CDR3: TGTGCCATCGCCGACAGGGGAGAGACCCAGTACTTC. Its translation is CAIADRGETQYF.

CDR3 DNA sequence: TGCGCCAGCAGTGAGTCGAGTCGGGCTAGCGGGGTGACCTACGAGCAGTACTTC. Translation: CASSESSRASGVTYEQYF. This sequence joins TRBV10-1 and TRBJ2-7, with 9 nucleotides matching TRBD2. Germline CDR1 is WNHNN and CDR2 is SYGVQD (reference sequence). The junction had 11 bases not matched to a gene; V was cut back by 0 bases and J by 2 bases. This CDR3 has 18 amino acids.

This chain joins TRBV4-1 and TRBJ1-4; no firm D call. CDR1 is MGHRA and CDR2 is YSYEKL in the germline V gene. Trimming removed 4 bases at V and 8 bases at J, with 11 bases between. The CDR3 contains 13 residues. The CDR3 nucleotides read TGCGCCAGCAGCCTTATTGGGGAGGAAAAACTGTTTTTT. It translates to CASSLIGEEKLFF.

This chain connects TRBV5-1 to TRBJ2-1, with 9 bases matching TRBD1. Germline CDR1 reads SGHRS; CDR2 reads YFSETQ. V was clipped by 5 bases and J by 8 bases; unmatched bases: 11. There are 15 residues in the CDR3. DNA for the CDR3: TGCGCCAGCAGTTCGGGACAGGGCCGTATCCATGAGCAGTTCTTC. This sequence encodes CASSSGQGRIHEQFF.

The chain has TRBV14 and TRBJ2-3; perhaps TRBD2 as D (7 bases). Per the germline V gene, CDR1 is SGHDN and CDR2 is FVKESK. Trimming cost V 0 bases and J 3 bases, with 25 bases left between them. The CDR3 extends over 20 amino acids. CDR3 protein: CASSQDPGLVLGGVTDTQYF. In nucleotides, the CDR3 is TGTGCCAGCAGCCAAGATCCTGGACTAGTGTTAGGGGGGGTAACAGATACGCAGTATTTT.

The gene calls are TRBV5-1 and TRBJ2-7; 8 bases map to TRBD1. The germline CDR1 and CDR2 sequences are SGHRS and YFSETQ. Trimming cost V 0 bases and J 1 base; bases outside gene matches: 6. The CDR3 totals 16 residues. The CDR3 loop reads CASSLEGQVSSYEQYF. CDR3 sequence (DNA): TGCGCCAGCAGCTTGGAGGGACAGGTTTCGTCCTACGAGCAGTACTTC.

This clone was recorded a few times. The genes are TRBV6-1 and TRBJ2-5; D call uncertain. Germline values: CDR1 MNHNS, CDR2 SASEGT. The CDR3 runs to 16 residues. The V gene lost 4 bases and the J gene lost 4 bases, with 19 bases spanning the gap. CDR3 sequence reads: CASSGVQVWALETQYF. The DNA for the CDR3 is TGTGCCAGCAGTGGCGTCCAGGTCTGGGCCTTAGAGACCCAGTACTTC.

There are a few counts of this clone. The chain carries TRBV4-1 and TRBJ1-2; D perhaps matches TRBD1 (5 bases). Trimming removed 0 bases from V and 5 bases from J, with 13 bases in between. The CDR3 length is 15 residues. The germline CDR1 and CDR2 sequences are MGHRA and YSYEKL. The chain's CDR3 is CASSQEDGGGYGYTF. The CDR3 bases are TGCGCCAGCAGCCAAGAGGACGGGGGAGGATATGGCTACACCTTC.

The V and J genes are TRBV7-9 and TRBJ1-1; D might be TRBD1 (5 bases). Trimming took off 6 bases at V and 4 bases at J, with 12 bases between the two ends. Per the germline V gene, CDR1 is SEHNR and CDR2 is FQNEAQ (reference sequence). The CDR3 length is 13 residues. CDR3 nucleotides: TGTGCCAGCAGTGCCACTCAGGGCACTGAAGCTTTCTTT. It specifies CASSATQGTEAFF.

V gene TRBV5-1 combines with J gene TRBJ1-1, with a possible D match to TRBD1 (6 bases). The germline V gene encodes CDR1 SGHRS and CDR2 YFSETQ. Trimming removed 0 bases at V and 10 bases at J, with 13 bases between. This CDR3 has 13 residues. The CDR3, as DNA: TGCGCCAGCAGCTTGGATGCGGGAGGGGGAGCTTTCTTT. As protein: CASSLDAGGGAFF.

V and J are TRBV9 and TRBJ1-2; D gene uncertain. CDR1 is SGDLS and CDR2 is YYNGEE in the germline V gene. V was clipped by 4 bases and J by 1 base, with 14 bases between them. The CDR3 runs to 15 residues. The CDR3 DNA reads as TGTGCCAGCAGCCCGTCTGGGAGGGTTAACTATGGCTACACCTTC. Its translation is CASSPSGRVNYGYTF.

The gene calls are TRBV7-2 and TRBJ1-3; TRBD1 agrees at 9 bases. Germline-derived CDR1 and CDR2 are SGHTA and FQGNSA. The V and J ends lost 2 bases and 1 base, in that order; junction bases with no gene match: 3. The length of the CDR3 is 16 residues. For the CDR3, the DNA is TGTGCCAGCAGCTTAACAGGGGGCGCTTCTGGAAACACCATATATTTT. It is translated as CASSLTGGASGNTIYF.

This rearrangement joins TRBV11-2 to TRBJ1-5; no firm D call. The CDR3 totals 16 residues. Germline CDR1 SGHAT, CDR2 FQNNGV. Trimming cost V 1 base and J 3 bases, with 13 bases left between them. CDR3 sequence reads: CASSLGLRSHNQPQHF. In nucleotides, the CDR3 is TGTGCCAGCAGCTTAGGTTTGCGGTCACACAATCAGCCCCAGCATTTT.

V is TRBV5-4 and J is TRBJ2-1; the match to TRBD2 covers 9 bases. The CDR3 spans 16 residues. The V segment lost 4 bases and the J segment 5 bases; nucleotides outside the gene matches: 10. The germline V gene has CDR1 SGHNT and CDR2 YYREEE (reference sequence). CDR3 residues: CASSLDPRGRDNEQFF. The CDR3 DNA reads TGTGCCAGCAGCCTTGACCCTCGCGGGAGGGACAATGAGCAGTTCTTC.

The chain links TRBV9 to TRBJ2-7; D gene ambiguous. The CDR3 loop spans 21 amino acids. The ends were cut back, 0 bases at V and 0 bases at J, with 28 bases in the middle. CDR1 and CDR2 (germline): SGDLS, YYNGEE. The CDR3 loop reads CASSVGSPGPGIGRVSYEQYF. The CDR3 DNA sequence: TGTGCCAGCAGCGTAGGATCCCCTGGGCCCGGCATCGGTCGTGTCTCCTACGAGCAGTACTTC.

The chain uses TRBV6-1 and TRBJ1-4; a weak D match, TRBD1 (5 bases). The germline V gene encodes CDR1 MNHNS and CDR2 SASEGT. CDR3 length: 13 amino acids. Trimming shortened V by 2 bases and J by 8 bases, and 9 bases separated the two germline ends. CDR3 DNA: TGTGCCAGCAGTGAAATGGGGGGGGAAAAACTGTTTTTT. Encoded protein: CASSEMGGEKLFF.

V and J are TRBV4-3 and TRBJ1-1, with D tentatively TRBD1 (5 bases). The CDR3 runs 16 residues. The ends were cut back, 4 bases at V and 8 bases at J, with 23 bases in the middle. Germline CDR1 reads LGHNA; CDR2 reads YSLEER. The CDR3 sequence is CASSLKPPPGLIEAFF. The CDR3 DNA reads as TGCGCCAGCAGCCTAAAGCCCCCCCCAGGGCTTATAGAAGCTTTCTTT.

The V call is TRBV20-1, the J call TRBJ2-7, with a weak D call TRBD2 (6 bases). The CDR3 contains 11 residues. V was pared by 4 bases and J by 2 bases, with 6 bases between. CDR1 DFQATT and CDR2 SNEGSKA come from the germline V gene (reference sequence). CDR3 DNA: TGCAGTGCTACGGGGGCCTACGAGCAGTACTTC. Its translation: CSATGAYEQYF.

The genes are TRBV27 and TRBJ2-7, with D possibly being TRBD1 (5 bases). This CDR3 is 18 amino acids long. With 3 bases removed from V and 0 bases from J, the gap between germline ends came to 21 bases. CDR1 is MNHEY and CDR2 is SMNVEV in the germline V gene (reference sequence). CDR3 in amino acids: CASSFSRVGDSSSYEQYF. CDR3 nucleotides: TGTGCCAGCAGTTTCTCAAGGGTAGGGGATAGTAGCTCCTACGAGCAGTACTTC.

The V gene is TRBV15, the J gene TRBJ2-7; D is possibly TRBD1 (5 bases). Germline V gene sequence: CDR1 LNHNV, CDR2 YYDKDF (reference sequence). The CDR3 is made up of 13 amino acids. Deletions cut 2 bases from V and 2 bases from J, with 7 bases between. CDR3 in DNA: TGTGCCACCAGCAGACAGGGTACCTACGAGCAGTACTTC. Protein sequence: CATSRQGTYEQYF.

This clone was picked up one time. The genes are TRBV19 and TRBJ2-3; 7 bases are shared with TRBD2. The CDR3 contains 16 residues. Germline V gene data show CDR1 as LNHDA and CDR2 as SQIVND (reference sequence). The V gene end was trimmed by 2 bases and the J gene end by 6 bases; junction bases not matched to a gene: 11. The CDR3 DNA sequence: TGTGCCAGTAGTATACGCGGCGGGGGAAACCCCGATACGCAGTATTTT. Translated, it gives CASSIRGGGNPDTQYF.

The J gene is TRBJ1-2, the V gene TRBV10-3; no clear D gene. The V end lost 0 bases, the J end lost 0 bases, and 11 bases lay between the germline ends. This CDR3 has 16 amino acids. The germline gives CDR1 ENHRY, CDR2 SYGVKD. CDR3 residues: CAISESISRANYGYTF. CDR3 DNA: TGTGCCATCAGTGAGTCGATTTCAAGAGCTAACTATGGCTACACCTTC.